This entry lists 29 T cell receptor beta chains sequenced from one sample in a study of cytomegalovirus exposure and HLA in healthy donors. The PCR was carried out with 60 Vbeta primers and 13 Jbeta primers. The protocol was immunoSEQ multiplex PCR, while the TCRdb copy is restricted to in-frame clones and leaves out a portion. The sample has roughly 160,000 clones, around 88% seen once. Material: PBMCs. The receptors derive from a woman in her twenties or thirties in good health and CMV-seronegative.

The gene calls are TRBV5-6 and TRBJ2-3; 8 nucleotides agree with TRBD2. Germline V gives CDR1 SGHDT, CDR2 YYEEEE. The CDR3 is made up of 13 amino acids. V shed 4 bases, J shed 6 bases, and the junction held 4 bases outside the gene matches. The CDR3 region is CASSGSGSDTQYF. CDR3 nucleotides: TGTGCCAGCAGCGGCAGCGGGAGCGATACGCAGTATTTT. Filled out from reference TRBV5-6 and TRBJ2-3, the complete variable domain reads DAGVTQSPTHLIKTRGQQVTLRCSPKSGHDTVSWYQQALGQGPQFIFQYYEEEERQRGNFPDRFSGHQFPNYSSELNVNALLLGDSALYLCASSGSGSDTQYFGPGTRLTVL.

This clone was recorded only once. In DNA, the CDR3 is TGTGCCAGCAGCGCCGAGGCAGGGATTGAAAAACTGTTTTTT. It codes for CASSAEAGIEKLFF. The chain employs TRBV9 and TRBJ1-4; TRBD1 is a possible D gene (5 bases). The CDR3 runs 14 residues. The germline V gene has CDR1 SGDLS and CDR2 YYNGEE. Trimming left V 3 bases short and J 7 bases short, with 13 bases between.

V is TRBV7-2 and J is TRBJ2-7, with 7 bases lining up with TRBD1. Germline V gene data show CDR1 as SGHTA and CDR2 as FQGNSA. The V segment lost 3 bases and the J segment 0 bases; nucleotides outside the gene matches: 5. There are 15 residues in the CDR3. CDR3 sequence reads: CASSFDRASSYEQYF. The CDR3 DNA reads as TGTGCCAGCAGCTTCGACAGGGCTAGCTCCTACGAGCAGTACTTC.

This rearrangement joins TRBV19 to TRBJ1-2; TRBD1 matches at 7 bases. Germline values: CDR1 LNHDA, CDR2 SQIVND (reference sequence). Trimming took 5 bases from V and 4 from J; bases not matched to a gene: 10. This CDR3 has 15 amino acids. CDR3 coding DNA: TGTGCCAGTAGTCTCGACAGGGCGTGGGGCTATGGCTACACCTTC. Protein product: CASSLDRAWGYGYTF.

This clone showed up just once. The chain carries TRBV9 and TRBJ1-6, with D tentatively TRBD1 (5 bases). V lost 0 bases to trimming and J lost 9 bases, with 13 bases between them. This CDR3 is built from 15 residues. CDR1 is SGDLS and CDR2 is YYNGEE in the germline V gene. This CDR3 is CASSVGTGGGSPLHF. CDR3 coding DNA: TGTGCCAGCAGCGTAGGAACCGGGGGAGGTTCACCCCTCCACTTT. Based on the CDR3 plus reference TRBV9 and TRBJ1-6, the full variable domain is DSGVTQTPKHLITATGQRVTLRCSPRSGDLSVYWYQQSLDQGLQFLIQYYNGEERAKGNILERFSAQQFPDLHSELNLSSLELGDSALYFCASSVGTGGGSPLHFGNGTRLTVT.

This clone appeared once. The chain's CDR3 is CASSGPGYGYTF. In DNA form, the CDR3 reads TGTGCCAGCAGTGGGCCCGGGTATGGCTACACCTTC. The V and J genes are TRBV2 and TRBJ1-2, with D uncertain. Trimming pared 4 bases from V and 5 bases from J, leaving 8 bases between. The CDR3 contains 12 residues. Germline loops: CDR1 SNHLY, CDR2 FYNNEI.

The gene calls are TRBV19 and TRBJ2-3, with D hard to call. CDR1 LNHDA and CDR2 SQIVND come from the germline V gene (reference sequence). Trimming took 6 bases from V and 0 from J, leaving 7 bases between them. This CDR3 spans 13 amino acids. The CDR3 sequence is CASRETSTDTQYF. CDR3 DNA sequence: TGTGCCAGTAGAGAAACTAGCACAGATACGCAGTATTTT.

The chain is built from TRBV6-5 and TRBJ2-2, with 7 bases identical to TRBD2. Germline CDR1 reads MNHEY; CDR2 reads SVGAGI. The V segment lost 7 bases and the J segment 0 bases; nucleotides outside the gene matches: 5. The CDR3 consists of 15 residues. In DNA, the CDR3 is TGTGCCAGCAACCCTAGCGGCCCGAACACCGGGGAGCTGTTTTTT. It encodes CASNPSGPNTGELFF.

V usage is TRBV19 and J usage is TRBJ2-7; maybe TRBD1 (6 bases). The CDR3 is made up of 13 amino acids. V lost 5 bases to trimming and J lost 5 bases, with 13 bases between them. Per germline, CDR1 LNHDA and CDR2 SQIVND (reference sequence). CDR3 amino acids: CASSATGIHEQYF. The CDR3 region has the DNA TGTGCCAGTAGTGCTACAGGGATCCACGAGCAGTACTTC.

This clone was seen a few times. The chain has TRBV19 and TRBJ1-4; TRBD1 might be the D (6 bases). This CDR3 is built from 19 residues. The V gene's germline CDR1 is LNHDA and CDR2 SQIVND (reference sequence). V dropped 5 bases and J dropped 0 bases, with 22 bases sitting between them. The CDR3 here is CASSSYFLDRLSTNEKLFF. The CDR3 region has the DNA TGTGCCAGTAGTTCATACTTTCTAGACAGGCTGTCAACTAATGAAAAACTGTTTTTT.

The chain has TRBV5-1 and TRBJ2-1; 12 bases match TRBD2. Germline V gene lookup returns CDR1 SGHRS and CDR2 YFSETQ. V lost 7 bases, J lost 10 bases, and 12 bases stayed unmatched. The CDR3 covers 15 residues. The CDR3 region has the DNA TGCGCCAGCGACACCGGGCTAGCGGGAGGGCGCGAGCAGTTCTTC. It specifies CASDTGLAGGREQFF.

This rearrangement joins TRBV6-5 to TRBJ2-7; 8 bases are shared with TRBD2. The CDR3 covers 14 residues. V gave up 3 bases and J gave up 6 bases; unmatched junction bases: 7. Per germline, CDR1 MNHEY and CDR2 SVGAGI. The CDR3 reads CASSYTSGSSEQYF. CDR3 DNA sequence: TGTGCCAGCAGTTATACAAGCGGGAGCTCCGAGCAGTACTTC.

J is TRBJ2-2 and V is TRBV30, with TRBD2 as a possible D gene (5 bases). Germline V CDR1 and CDR2: GTSNPN, SVGIG (reference sequence). The CDR3 is 18 residues long. The germline V and J ends were trimmed by 4 bases and 0 bases, with 21 bases remaining between them. CDR3 nucleotide sequence: TGTGCCTGGAATGGAGTGGGAGAGGATGGAACGAACACCGGGGAGCTGTTTTTT. Protein sequence: CAWNGVGEDGTNTGELFF.

The chain employs TRBV19 and TRBJ1-3; unclear D gene. With 7 bases removed from V and 2 bases from J, the gap between germline ends came to 12 bases. The germline CDR1 and CDR2 sequences are LNHDA and SQIVND (reference sequence). The CDR3 is 14 residues long. The CDR3 sequence: CASTGSQAGNTIYF. DNA for the CDR3: TGTGCCAGTACCGGCAGCCAGGCTGGAAACACCATATATTTT.

This clone was detected once. The chain has TRBV10-3 and TRBJ2-3; a weak D match, TRBD2 (5 bases). V lost 6 bases and J lost 0, with 13 bases in between. The CDR3 consists of 15 residues. Germline values: CDR1 ENHRY, CDR2 SYGVKD. DNA for the CDR3: TGTGCCATCAGCGCCGGGGATACTAGCACAGATACGCAGTATTTT. Translation gives CAISAGDTSTDTQYF.

On this clone itself: Other nucleotide sequences in the sample specify the same CDR3. The chain couples TRBV5-1 to TRBJ2-1, with TRBD2 matching over 9 bases. The V gene end was trimmed by 4 bases and the J gene end by 5 bases; junction bases not matched to a gene: 10. The CDR3 contains 16 residues. Germline values: CDR1 SGHRS, CDR2 YFSETQ. The CDR3 reads CASSLSGSERHNEQFF. In DNA form, the CDR3 reads TGCGCCAGCAGCCTTAGCGGGAGTGAGAGGCACAATGAGCAGTTCTTC.

V usage is TRBV5-1 and J usage is TRBJ1-2; 10 bases align to TRBD1. The CDR3 has 15 residues. V shed 4 bases and J 5 bases; nucleotides not matched to a gene: 8. Germline values: CDR1 SGHRS, CDR2 YFSETQ. The CDR3 DNA is TGCGCCAGCAGCCCGCAGACAGGGGGCGTTTATGGCTACACCTTC. Translation: CASSPQTGGVYGYTF. Together with reference TRBV5-1 and TRBJ1-2, the CDR3 gives the full variable domain: KAGVTQTPRYLIKTRGQQVTLSCSPISGHRSVSWYQQTPGQGLQFLFEYFSETQRNKGNFPGRFSGRQFSNSRSEMNVSTLELGDSALYLCASSPQTGGVYGYTFGSGTRLTVV.

The V and J genes are TRBV7-2 and TRBJ2-1, with 10 bases matching TRBD1. After removal of 3 bases from V and 7 bases from J, the junction contained 6 bases not matched to a gene. Germline CDR1 SGHTA, CDR2 FQGNSA. The CDR3 spans 15 residues. CDR3 residues: CASSFRQGAKNEQFF. The CDR3 region has the DNA TGTGCCAGCAGCTTCCGACAGGGGGCAAAGAATGAGCAGTTCTTC.

V usage is TRBV7-8 and J usage is TRBJ2-5, with 10 nucleotides matching TRBD2. CDR3 length: 15 amino acids. V shed 3 bases and J 5 bases; nucleotides not matched to a gene: 6. Germline V CDR1 and CDR2: SGHVS, FQNEAQ. CDR3 DNA sequence: TGTGCCAGCAGCTTGGTAGCGGGAGGTGTTGAGACCCAGTACTTC. Translated, it gives CASSLVAGGVETQYF.

V gene TRBV5-4 combines with J gene TRBJ2-3; possible D gene TRBD1, 6 bases. CDR1 is SGHNT, CDR2 YYREEE, per germline (reference sequence). CDR3 length: 15 amino acids. Trimming left V 4 bases short and J 1 base short, with 13 bases between. CDR3 sequence (DNA): TGTGCCAGCAGCCCGACCAGGGGAGGCACAGATACGCAGTATTTT. The encoded protein is CASSPTRGGTDTQYF.

This clone appeared once. This chain connects TRBV21-1 to TRBJ1-4; the DNA was not used to check the table's D call, TRBD1. TRBV21-1 is noted as a pseudogene. The CDR3 loop spans 20 amino acids. Here the CDR3 reads CASSPGPPGQTLLEGEKLFF. The CDR3 DNA reads TGTGCCAGCAGCCCCGGACCCCCGGGACAGACCCTTCTAGAAGGTGAAAAACTGTTTTTT.

The chain couples TRBV6-5 to TRBJ2-7, with D maybe TRBD1 (5 bases). Looked up from germline, CDR1 is MNHEY and CDR2 is SVGAGI. V was trimmed by 8 bases and J by 5 bases, leaving 16 bases between them. This CDR3 has 13 amino acids. CDR3: CASGANSVHEQYF. Written as DNA, the CDR3 is TGTGCCAGCGGGGCGAACAGCGTTCACGAGCAGTACTTC.

This clone was detected once. This chain joins TRBV25-1 and TRBJ1-3; D ambiguous. The CDR3 length is 11 residues. Trimming stripped 3 bases from V and 11 bases from J, with 8 bases between. Germline values: CDR1 MGHDK, CDR2 SYGVNS. CDR3 residues: CASSDPPAIYF. For the CDR3, the DNA is TGTGCCAGCAGTGACCCCCCCGCCATATATTTT.

The chain employs TRBV25-1 and TRBJ1-1; a weak D match, TRBD1 (5 bases). CDR1 and CDR2 from the germline V gene are MGHDK and SYGVNS. The CDR3 has 12 residues. Trimming stripped 10 bases from V and 8 bases from J, with 17 bases between. The CDR3 nucleotides are TGTGCCACCCGGGGGGGGAGCTCCGAAGCTTTCTTT. Translating it yields CATRGGSSEAFF.

The chain links TRBV7-9 to TRBJ1-1; TRBD1 might be the D (5 bases). The CDR3 sequence is 18 residues long. Trimming removed 2 bases from V and 0 bases from J, with 19 bases in between. Germline CDR1 SEHNR, CDR2 FQNEAQ (reference sequence). CDR3 protein: CASSLWAGSGFMNTEAFF. CDR3 in DNA: TGTGCCAGCAGCTTATGGGCAGGGTCGGGCTTCATGAACACTGAAGCTTTCTTT.

CDR3 sequence: CSVEGDRYNEQFF. CDR3 nucleotide sequence: TGCAGCGTTGAGGGGGACAGATACAATGAGCAGTTCTTC. The chain joins TRBV29-1 to TRBJ2-1; 7 nucleotides line up with TRBD1. Germline values: CDR1 SQVTM, CDR2 ANQGSEA. Trimming cost V 3 bases and J 4 bases; bases outside gene matches: 3. The CDR3 is 13 residues long.

The rearrangement links TRBV27 to TRBJ1-5; no definite D call. The V gene's germline CDR1 is MNHEY and CDR2 SMNVEV (reference sequence). This CDR3 region has 12 residues. V gave up 2 bases and J gave up 4 bases, with 3 bases separating them. Here the CDR3 reads CASSLPNQPQHF. The CDR3 DNA reads TGTGCCAGCAGTTTACCGAATCAGCCCCAGCATTTT.

In its sample, this clone was seen a few times. This sequence joins TRBV2 and TRBJ1-4; TRBD1 aligns across 8 bases. The CDR3 contains 14 residues. Germline-derived CDR1 and CDR2 are SNHLY and FYNNEI. V shed 7 bases and J 7 bases; nucleotides not matched to a gene: 8. Here the CDR3 reads CASTMDRAGEKLFF. CDR3 sequence (DNA): TGTGCCAGCACTATGGACAGGGCAGGTGAAAAACTGTTTTTT.

The chain combines TRBV1 with TRBJ2-7; the D call in the table, TRBD1, was not verified against the DNA. TRBV1 corresponds to a pseudogene. The CDR3 is made up of 16 amino acids. The chain's CDR3 is CTSSQMGRQGAYEQYF. The DNA for the CDR3 is TGCACCAGCAGCCAAATGGGGCGGCAGGGGGCCTACGAGCAGTACTTC.